The rows below give T cell receptor beta chains drawn from one sample of a study of PD-1 blockade in classical Hodgkin lymphoma. The data were produced by immunoSEQ multiplex PCR, yet TCRdb's version contains in-frame clones alone and is incomplete. The data contain over 70,000 clones, about 89% of them seen just once; the ten biggest clones take up less than 25%. The specimen was peripheral blood mononuclear cells (PBMCs), collected at baseline. Source of these receptors: a human donor with classical Hodgkin lymphoma. Each CDR3 is given with its conserved first and last residue. A D gene is named only where the DNA matches it firmly.

d_call j_call v_call cdr3_nt cdr3_aa
. TRBJ2-7 TRBV7-6 TGTGCCAGCAGCTTAGAGACTGGCAGCTACGAGCAGTACTTC CASSLETGSYEQYF
. TRBJ2-7 TRBV28 TGTGCCAGCACCACAGCGGCCCCATTCTCCTACGAGCAGTACTTC CASTTAAPFSYEQYF
TRBD1 TRBJ2-6 TRBV19 TGTGCCAGTAGTATAGGGACAGGGCTTGGGGCCAACGTCCTGACTTTC CASSIGTGLGANVLTF
. TRBJ1-5 TRBV30 TGTGCCTGGAGTCTGGCTAATCAGCCCCAGCATTTT CAWSLANQPQHF
TRBD1 TRBJ1-2 TRBV2 TGTGCCAGCAGTACGTATGGACAGGGTTTCAACGGCTACACCTTC CASSTYGQGFNGYTF
. TRBJ2-7 TRBV5-1 TGCGCCAGCAGCTTGGCAGGCAGCTTTTACGAGCAGTACTTC CASSLAGSFYEQYF
. TRBJ1-4 TRBV25-1 TGTGCCAGCAGTGAATGGGGGGGTGGTGAAAAACTGTTTTTT CASSEWGGGEKLFF
. TRBJ2-1 TRBV4-3 TGCGCCAGCAGCCAAGAAGAGGGCTCCAGCCCCGGTGAGCAGTTCTTC CASSQEEGSSPGEQFF
. TRBJ2-2 TRBV6-6 TGTGCCAGCAGTTACGAGGACTGGAACACCGGGGAGCTGTTTTTT CASSYEDWNTGELFF
TRBD1 TRBJ2-4 TRBV7-6 TGTGCCAGCAGCCCGGGACAGGGTTCTCTAGCCAAAAACATTCAGTACTTC CASSPGQGSLAKNIQYF